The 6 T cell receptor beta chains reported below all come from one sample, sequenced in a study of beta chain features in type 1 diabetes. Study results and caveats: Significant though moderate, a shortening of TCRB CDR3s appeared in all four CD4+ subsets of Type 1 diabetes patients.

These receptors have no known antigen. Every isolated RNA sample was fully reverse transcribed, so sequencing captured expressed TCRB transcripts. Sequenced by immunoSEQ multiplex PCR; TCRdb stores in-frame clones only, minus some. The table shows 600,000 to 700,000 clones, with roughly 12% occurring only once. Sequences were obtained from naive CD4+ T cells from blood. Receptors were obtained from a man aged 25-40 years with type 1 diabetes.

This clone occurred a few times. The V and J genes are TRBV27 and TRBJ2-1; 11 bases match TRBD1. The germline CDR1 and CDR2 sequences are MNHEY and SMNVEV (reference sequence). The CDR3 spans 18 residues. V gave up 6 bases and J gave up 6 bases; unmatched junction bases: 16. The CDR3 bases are TGTGCCAGCAGCTCTGGACAGGGGGCGAACAGAGCTTTCAATGAGCAGTTCTTC. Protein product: CASSSGQGANRAFNEQFF.

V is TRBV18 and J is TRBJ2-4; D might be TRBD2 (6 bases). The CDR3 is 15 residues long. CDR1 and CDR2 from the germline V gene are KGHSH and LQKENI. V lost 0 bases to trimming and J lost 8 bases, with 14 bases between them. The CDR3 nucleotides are TGTGCCAGCTCACCACCGACGGCTTGGGGGGACATTCAGTACTTC. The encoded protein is CASSPPTAWGDIQYF.

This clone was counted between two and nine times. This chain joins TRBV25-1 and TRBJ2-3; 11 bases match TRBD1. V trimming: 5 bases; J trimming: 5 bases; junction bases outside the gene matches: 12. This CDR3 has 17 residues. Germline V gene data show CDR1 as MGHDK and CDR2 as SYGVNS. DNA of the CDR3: TGTGCCAGCAGTCCCCAGTTCCCAGGGACAGGGGGAGATACGCAGTATTTT. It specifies CASSPQFPGTGGDTQYF.

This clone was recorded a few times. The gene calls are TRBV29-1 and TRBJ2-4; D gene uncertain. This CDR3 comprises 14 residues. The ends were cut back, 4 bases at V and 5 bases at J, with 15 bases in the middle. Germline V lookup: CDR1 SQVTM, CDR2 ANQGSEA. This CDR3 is CSVVSLRRENIQYF. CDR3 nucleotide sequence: TGCAGCGTTGTATCACTACGCCGCGAAAACATTCAGTACTTC.

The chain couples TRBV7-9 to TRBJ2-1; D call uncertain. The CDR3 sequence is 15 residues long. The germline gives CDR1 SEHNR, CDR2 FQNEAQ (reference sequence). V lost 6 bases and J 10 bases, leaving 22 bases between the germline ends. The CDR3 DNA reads TGTGCCAGCAGACCACCCCCCAAAAGTGATGGCGAGCAGTTCTTC. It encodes CASRPPPKSDGEQFF.

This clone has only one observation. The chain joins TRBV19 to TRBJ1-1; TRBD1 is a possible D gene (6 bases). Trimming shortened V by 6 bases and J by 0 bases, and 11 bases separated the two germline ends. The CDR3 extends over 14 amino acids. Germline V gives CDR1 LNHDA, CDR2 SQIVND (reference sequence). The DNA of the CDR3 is TGTGCCAGTAGCTTAGGACAGTTGAACACTGAAGCTTTCTTT. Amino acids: CASSLGQLNTEAFF. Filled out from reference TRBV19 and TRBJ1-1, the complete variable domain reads DGGITQSPKYLFRKEGQNVTLSCEQNLNHDAMYWYRQDPGQGLRLIYYSQIVNDFQKGDIAEGYSVSREKKESFPLTVTSAQKNPTAFYLCASSLGQLNTEAFFGQGTRLTVV.